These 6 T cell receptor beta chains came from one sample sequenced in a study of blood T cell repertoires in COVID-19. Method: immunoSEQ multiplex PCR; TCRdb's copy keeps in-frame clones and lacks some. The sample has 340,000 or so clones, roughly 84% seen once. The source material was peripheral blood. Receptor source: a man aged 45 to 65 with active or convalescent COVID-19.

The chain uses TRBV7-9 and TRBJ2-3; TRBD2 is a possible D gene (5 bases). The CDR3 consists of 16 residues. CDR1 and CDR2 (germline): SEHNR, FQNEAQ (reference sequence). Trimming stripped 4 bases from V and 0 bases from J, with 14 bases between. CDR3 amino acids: CASSSPWERSTDTQYF. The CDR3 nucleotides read TGTGCCAGCAGCTCCCCCTGGGAGCGGAGCACAGATACGCAGTATTTT.

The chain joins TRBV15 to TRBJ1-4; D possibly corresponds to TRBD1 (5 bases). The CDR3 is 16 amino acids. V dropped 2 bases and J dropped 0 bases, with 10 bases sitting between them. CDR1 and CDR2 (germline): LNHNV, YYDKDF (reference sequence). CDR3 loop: CATSRSQGATNEKLFF. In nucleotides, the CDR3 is TGTGCCACCAGCAGATCGCAGGGTGCAACTAATGAAAAACTGTTTTTT.

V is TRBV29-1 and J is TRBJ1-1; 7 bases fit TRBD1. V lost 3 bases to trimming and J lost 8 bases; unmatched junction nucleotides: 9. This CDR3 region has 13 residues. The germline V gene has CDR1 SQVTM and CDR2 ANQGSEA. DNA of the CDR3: TGCAGCGTTGATACCCGACAGGGCGAAGAAGCTTTCTTT. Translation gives CSVDTRQGEEAFF.

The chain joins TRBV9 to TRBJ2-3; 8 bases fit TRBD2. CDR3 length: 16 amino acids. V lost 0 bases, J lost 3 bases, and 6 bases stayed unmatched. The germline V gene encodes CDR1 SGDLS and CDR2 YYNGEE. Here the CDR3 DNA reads TGTGCCAGCAGCGTAGCCCCGGGACTAGAAACAGATACGCAGTATTTT. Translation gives CASSVAPGLETDTQYF.

The CDR3 here is CASSQEGGSLEAFF. The CDR3 DNA follows: TGTGCCAGCAGCCAAGAAGGGGGTTCTCTTGAAGCTTTCTTT. V and J are TRBV4-2 and TRBJ1-1; weak D call: TRBD1 (6 bases). Germline-derived CDR1 and CDR2 are LGHNA and YNFKEQ. This CDR3 spans 14 amino acids. V was pared by 0 bases and J by 7 bases, with 12 bases between.

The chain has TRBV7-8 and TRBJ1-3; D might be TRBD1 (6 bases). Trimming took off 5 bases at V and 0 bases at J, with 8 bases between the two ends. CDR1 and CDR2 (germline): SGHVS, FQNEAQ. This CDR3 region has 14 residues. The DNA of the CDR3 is TGTGCCAGCAGCCAGGGGTTCTCTGGAAACACCATATATTTT. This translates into CASSQGFSGNTIYF.